These 21 T cell receptor beta chains share one sample of origin, sequenced in a study of identical twins. One entry per CDR3 protein, called by TCRdb with MiXCR from the 5' RACE reads. The sample has around 490,000 distinct CDR3 sequences, 20% to 25% seen once. The same sample was also used in a study of yellow fever vaccine responses in identical twins.

The sample taken for sequencing was CD4+ T cells sorted from blood. The receptors originated from a young woman in good health.

The V call is TRBV24-1, the J call TRBJ2-1; the match to TRBD2 covers 14 bases. From germline, CDR1 is KGHDR and CDR2 SFDVKD. The CDR3 is made up of 16 amino acids. The V and J ends lost 7 bases and 6 bases, in that order; junction bases with no gene match: 7. The CDR3 nucleotides read TGTGCCACCAGCGAGCCCGGGACTAGCGGGGGCAATGAGCAGTTCTTC. The encoded protein is CATSEPGTSGGNEQFF.

The chain carries TRBV5-1 and TRBJ1-5, with 8 nucleotides matching TRBD1. After removal of 4 bases from V and 3 bases from J, the junction contained 6 bases not matched to a gene. This CDR3 spans 15 amino acids. CDR1 and CDR2 from the germline V gene are SGHRS and YFSETQ. The CDR3, as DNA: TGCGCCAGCAGCCCTGGACAGGGCCTCAATCAGCCCCAGCATTTT. Its protein product is CASSPGQGLNQPQHF.

This clonotype was counted a few times. The chain employs TRBV15 and TRBJ1-4, with D unresolved. Germline V gene data show CDR1 as LNHNV and CDR2 as YYDKDF (reference sequence). The CDR3 is 17 residues long. V was shortened by 0 bases and J by 8 bases, with 19 bases between the two germline ends. CDR3 residues: CATSRDRMANGEEKLFF. The DNA of the CDR3 is TGTGCCACCAGCAGAGATCGGATGGCCAACGGGGAGGAAAAACTGTTTTTT.

The chain combines TRBV7-2 with TRBJ2-1; 11 positions agree with TRBD2. The CDR3 covers 16 residues. Germline assignment: CDR1 SGHTA and CDR2 FQGNSA. V trimming: 1 base; J trimming: 5 bases; junction bases outside the gene matches: 4. CDR3 amino acids: CASSLVTSGVNNEQFF. The CDR3 nucleotides read TGTGCCAGCAGCTTAGTGACTAGCGGGGTTAACAATGAGCAGTTCTTC.

J is TRBJ2-1 and V is TRBV20-1; 12 bases align to TRBD1. J gave up 1 base and V 6 bases, and 7 bases lay outside the gene matches. CDR1 and CDR2 from the germline V gene are DFQATT and SNEGSKA (reference sequence). The CDR3 consists of 16 residues. As DNA, the CDR3 is TGCAGTGCCCGGGACAGGGGGCGTTTTTCCTACAATGAGCAGTTCTTC. Translating gives CSARDRGRFSYNEQFF.

The V call is TRBV10-3, the J call TRBJ1-1, with 7 nucleotides matching TRBD1. Germline V CDR1 and CDR2: ENHRY, SYGVKD. V gave up 10 bases and J gave up 1 base; unmatched junction bases: 6. This CDR3 is 13 amino acids long. The CDR3 DNA follows: TGTGCCACCGAACAGGGGCAGAACACTGAAGCTTTCTTT. Protein: CATEQGQNTEAFF.

This chain joins TRBV24-1 and TRBJ2-3; 9 positions agree with TRBD2. After removal of 1 base from V and 4 bases from J, the junction contained 8 bases not matched to a gene. This CDR3 is built from 17 residues. Germline assignment: CDR1 KGHDR and CDR2 SFDVKD. As DNA, the CDR3 is TGTGCCACCAGTGATTTCGGGGAGCGGGAGGTCGCAGATACGCAGTATTTT. Amino acid sequence: CATSDFGEREVADTQYF.

This chain links TRBV12-3 or TRBV12-4 with TRBJ2-7, with D uncertain. Deletions cut 4 bases from V and 0 bases from J, with 10 bases between. The CDR3 has 14 amino acids. CDR3 sequence (DNA): TGTGCCAGCAGTTCGCAGCGACACTCCTACGAGCAGTACTTC. Translating gives CASSSQRHSYEQYF.

J is TRBJ2-5 and V is TRBV3-1, with a possible D match to TRBD2 (6 bases). V dropped 3 bases and J dropped 5 bases, with 19 bases sitting between them. This CDR3 region has 16 residues. Germline-derived CDR1 and CDR2 are LGHDT and YNNKEL (reference sequence). CDR3 loop: CASSQSTGLLGETQYF. CDR3 in DNA: TGTGCCAGCAGCCAGTCCACGGGACTGCTCGGGGAGACCCAGTACTTC.

This clonotype appeared a few times. The genes are TRBV27 and TRBJ2-7; 7 positions agree with TRBD1. The V gene end was trimmed by 8 bases and the J gene end by 1 base; junction bases not matched to a gene: 14. Per germline, CDR1 MNHEY and CDR2 SMNVEV (reference sequence). The CDR3 sequence is 16 residues long. The CDR3 loop reads CASPLALGQTSYEQYF. The CDR3 DNA follows: TGTGCCAGCCCCCTGGCCCTGGGACAGACATCCTACGAGCAGTACTTC.

This clonotype was recorded a few times. The rearrangement uses TRBV12-3 or TRBV12-4 and TRBJ1-5; D is ambiguous. This CDR3 region has 13 residues. Trimming shortened V by 6 bases and J by 5 bases, and 11 bases separated the two germline ends. The DNA for the CDR3 is TGTGCCAGCAGCCCCGACATTTATCAGCCCCAGCATTTT. It specifies CASSPDIYQPQHF.

V is TRBV12-3 or TRBV12-4 and J is TRBJ1-1; TRBD1 might be the D (6 bases). V was clipped by 3 bases and J by 4 bases, with 18 bases between them. CDR3 size: 16 residues. CDR3 coding DNA: TGTGCCAGCAGTTTCCAAATTAGTGTAGGGGGCACTGAAGCTTTCTTT. This encodes CASSFQISVGGTEAFF.

Regarding this clonotype: This may come from a read error, since a much larger clone is one base off. The chain employs TRBV21-1 and TRBJ1-6. TRBV21-1 is a pseudogene locus. This CDR3 has 15 residues. In DNA form, the CDR3 reads TGTGTCAGCAGCAACAGGGCTCACGAGGGTTCACCCCTCCACTTT. Residues: CVSSNRAHEGSPLHF.

V and J are TRBV7-6 and TRBJ2-5; 10 bases map to TRBD2. With V trimmed by 4 bases and J by 7 bases, 12 bases remained unmatched. CDR1 SGHVS and CDR2 FNYEAQ come from the germline V gene. The CDR3 length is 16 residues. For the CDR3, the DNA is TGTGCCAGCAGCTCCCCCCCTAGCGGGAGTAGGGTGACCCAGTACTTC. It yields the protein CASSSPPSGSRVTQYF.

This chain links TRBV7-6 with TRBJ2-5; D possibly uses TRBD1 or TRBD2 (5 bases each). V was trimmed by 2 bases and J by 3 bases, leaving 13 bases between them. The CDR3 spans 15 residues. Germline CDR1 and CDR2: SGHVS and FNYEAQ. CDR3 sequence: CASSLNGASKETQYF. The CDR3 DNA is TGTGCCAGCAGCTTAAATGGGGCTAGCAAAGAGACCCAGTACTTC. The full variable domain, in which reference TRBV7-6 and TRBJ2-5 provide the parts outside the CDR3, is GAGVSQSPRYKVTKRGQDVALRCDPISGHVSLYWYRQALGQGPEFLTYFNYEAQQDKSGLPNDRFSAERPEGSISTLTIQRTEQRDSAMYRCASSLNGASKETQYFGPGTRLLVL.

The chain employs TRBV7-8 and TRBJ1-2, with 12 nucleotides matching TRBD1. V trimming: 3 bases; J trimming: 0 bases; junction bases outside the gene matches: 5. This CDR3 has 17 residues. CDR1 and CDR2 from the germline V gene are SGHVS and FQNEAQ. The CDR3 bases are TGTGCCAGCAGCTTCGGGACAGGGGGCTCTACTAACTATGGCTACACCTTC. Residues: CASSFGTGGSTNYGYTF.

The rearrangement joins TRBV27 to TRBJ1-5; tentatively, D is TRBD1 (5 bases). Germline CDR1 and CDR2: MNHEY and SMNVEV (reference sequence). The CDR3 sequence is 15 residues long. V lost 3 bases, J lost 2 bases, and 11 bases lay in between. The DNA of the CDR3 is TGTGCCAGCAGTTTCCCCAGGGTAGGCAATCAGCCCCAGCATTTT. Its protein product is CASSFPRVGNQPQHF.

This clonotype has a count of ten or more. The genes are TRBV7-3 and TRBJ2-2; the D gene is possibly TRBD1 (5 bases). CDR3 length equals 16 residues. Germline V lookup: CDR1 SGHTA, CDR2 FQGTGA. With 1 base removed from V and 0 bases from J, the gap between germline ends came to 9 bases. The CDR3 loop reads CASSLRGGANTGELFF. DNA of the CDR3: TGTGCCAGCAGCTTAAGGGGCGGAGCGAACACCGGGGAGCTGTTTTTT.

The chain is built from TRBV20-1 and TRBJ2-3; no definite D call. With 3 bases removed from V and 1 base from J, the gap between germline ends came to 8 bases. The CDR3 is 13 amino acids. The V gene's germline CDR1 is DFQATT and CDR2 SNEGSKA (reference sequence). The CDR3, as DNA: TGCAGTGCTAGTCCTCTTCGCACAGATACGCAGTATTTT. Translation: CSASPLRTDTQYF.

The rearrangement uses TRBV27 and TRBJ2-1; possible D gene TRBD2, 7 bases. The CDR3 runs to 20 residues. Germline V CDR1 and CDR2: MNHEY, SMNVEV (reference sequence). Trimming shortened V by 2 bases and J by 9 bases, and 32 bases separated the two germline ends. The CDR3 loop is CASSLTGGGAGRLYKSEQFF. For the CDR3, the DNA is TGTGCCAGCAGTTTAACCGGAGGGGGGGCCGGGAGGCTCTACAAGAGTGAGCAGTTCTTC.

For the CDR3, the DNA is TGTGCCATCAGTGAATTTATAGAGACCCAGTACTTC. This translates into CAISEFIETQYF. V gene TRBV10-3 combines with J gene TRBJ2-5; the D is unclear. Germline V gene data show CDR1 as ENHRY and CDR2 as SYGVKD. The CDR3 covers 12 residues. The ends were cut back, 3 bases at V and 4 bases at J, with 6 bases in the middle.